The following is a TCR beta chain sequence with its context. Its antigen is as yet unknown. The data belong to a study of CD4+ T cells in melanoma. Study observations and caveats: Neoantigen-specific CD4+ T cells in melanoma reportedly had diverse differentiation states. A reported correlation linked neoantigen-specific CD4+ T cells to CD8+, macrophage and B cell function.

Profiled with immunoSEQ multiplex PCR; TCRdb holds only in-frame clones, not every one. The profile shows about 50,000 clones, 80% to 90% of them singletons. Per germline, CDR1 SNHLY and CDR2 FYNNEI. After removal of 4 bases from V and 7 bases from J, the junction contained 5 bases not matched to a gene. There are 16 residues in the CDR3. V is TRBV2 and J is TRBJ2-3; 16 bases match TRBD2. Sequences were obtained from peripheral blood. The sequence was obtained from a human donor with melanoma. DNA of the CDR3: TGTGCCAGCAGTGCCGGGACTAGCGGGGGGGCCCATACGCAGTATTTT. It yields the protein CASSAGTSGGAHTQYF.